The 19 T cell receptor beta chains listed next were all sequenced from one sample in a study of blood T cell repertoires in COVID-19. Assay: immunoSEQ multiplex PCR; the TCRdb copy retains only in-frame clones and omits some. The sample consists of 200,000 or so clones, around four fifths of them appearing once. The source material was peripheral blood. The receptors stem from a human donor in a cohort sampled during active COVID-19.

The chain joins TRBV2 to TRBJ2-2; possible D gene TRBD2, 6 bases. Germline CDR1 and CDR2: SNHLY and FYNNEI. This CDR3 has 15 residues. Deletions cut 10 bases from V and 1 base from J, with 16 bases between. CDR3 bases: TGTGCCACTCTCAGGCGGGATGAGAACACCGGGGAGCTGTTTTTT. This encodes CATLRRDENTGELFF.

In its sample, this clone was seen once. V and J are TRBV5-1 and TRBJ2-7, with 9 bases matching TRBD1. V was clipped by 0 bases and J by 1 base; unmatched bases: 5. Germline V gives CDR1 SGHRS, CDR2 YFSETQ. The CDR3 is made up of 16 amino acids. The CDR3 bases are TGCGCCAGCAGCTTGGATCCGGGGACAGGGTCCTACGAGCAGTACTTC. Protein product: CASSLDPGTGSYEQYF.

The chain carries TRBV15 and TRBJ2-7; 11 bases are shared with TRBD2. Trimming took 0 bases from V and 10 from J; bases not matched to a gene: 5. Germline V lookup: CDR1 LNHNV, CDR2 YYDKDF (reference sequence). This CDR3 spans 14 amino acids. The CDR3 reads CATSRDLSGRAQYF. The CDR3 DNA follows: TGTGCCACCAGCAGAGATCTTAGCGGGAGGGCACAGTACTTC.

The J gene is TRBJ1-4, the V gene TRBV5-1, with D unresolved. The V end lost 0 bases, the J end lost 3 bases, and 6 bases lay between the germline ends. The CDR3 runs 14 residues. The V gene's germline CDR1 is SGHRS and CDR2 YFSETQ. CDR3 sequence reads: CASSLGDANEKLFF. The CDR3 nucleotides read TGCGCCAGCAGCTTGGGAGATGCTAATGAAAAACTGTTTTTT.

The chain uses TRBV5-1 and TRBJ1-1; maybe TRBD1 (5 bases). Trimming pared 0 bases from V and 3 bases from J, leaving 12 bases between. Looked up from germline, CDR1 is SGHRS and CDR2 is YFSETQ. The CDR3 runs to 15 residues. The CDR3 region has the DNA TGCGCCAGCAGCTTGGTAGGGGATACTTACACTGAAGCTTTCTTT. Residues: CASSLVGDTYTEAFF.

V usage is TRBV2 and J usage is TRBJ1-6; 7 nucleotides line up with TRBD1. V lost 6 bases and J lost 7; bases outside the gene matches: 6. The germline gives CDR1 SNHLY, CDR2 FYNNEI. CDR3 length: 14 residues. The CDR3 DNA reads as TGTGCCAGCAGACCACAGGGGCGCAATTCACCCCTCCACTTT. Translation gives CASRPQGRNSPLHF.

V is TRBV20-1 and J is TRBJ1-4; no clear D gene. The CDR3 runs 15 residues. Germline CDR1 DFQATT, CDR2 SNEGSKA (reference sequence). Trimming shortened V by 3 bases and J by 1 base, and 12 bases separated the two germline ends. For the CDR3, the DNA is TGCAGTGCTAGTTCCGCAAGCGGAACTAATGAAAAACTGTTTTTT. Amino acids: CSASSASGTNEKLFF.

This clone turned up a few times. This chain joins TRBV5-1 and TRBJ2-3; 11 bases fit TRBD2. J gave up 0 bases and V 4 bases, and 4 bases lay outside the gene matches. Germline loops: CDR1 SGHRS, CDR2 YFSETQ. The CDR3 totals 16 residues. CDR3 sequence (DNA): TGCGCCAGCAGCGGAGGACTAGCGGGCAGCACAGATACGCAGTATTTT. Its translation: CASSGGLAGSTDTQYF.

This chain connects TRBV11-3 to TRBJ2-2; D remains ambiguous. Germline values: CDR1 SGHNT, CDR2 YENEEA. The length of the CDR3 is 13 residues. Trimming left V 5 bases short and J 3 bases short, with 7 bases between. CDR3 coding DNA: TGTGCCAGCAGCCAACGGGACACCGGGGAGCTGTTTTTT. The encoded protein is CASSQRDTGELFF.

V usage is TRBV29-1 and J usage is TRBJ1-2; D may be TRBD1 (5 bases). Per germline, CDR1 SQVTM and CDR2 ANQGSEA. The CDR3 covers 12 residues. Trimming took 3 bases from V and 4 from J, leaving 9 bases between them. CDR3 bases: TGCAGCGTTGATGGGGGAGGCTATGGCTACACCTTC. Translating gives CSVDGGGYGYTF. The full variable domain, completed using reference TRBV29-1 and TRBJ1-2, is SAVISQKPSRDICQRGTSLTIQCQVDSQVTMMFWYRQQPGQSLTLIATANQGSEATYESGFVIDKFPISRPNLTFSTLTVSNMSPEDSSIYLCSVDGGGYGYTFGSGTRLTVV.

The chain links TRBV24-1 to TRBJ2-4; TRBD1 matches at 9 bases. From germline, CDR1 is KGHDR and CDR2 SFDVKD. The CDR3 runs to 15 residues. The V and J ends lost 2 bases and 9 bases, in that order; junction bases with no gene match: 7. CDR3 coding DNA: TGTGCCACCAGTGATTCCCGGGACAGGGCTTCCATTCAGTACTTC. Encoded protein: CATSDSRDRASIQYF.

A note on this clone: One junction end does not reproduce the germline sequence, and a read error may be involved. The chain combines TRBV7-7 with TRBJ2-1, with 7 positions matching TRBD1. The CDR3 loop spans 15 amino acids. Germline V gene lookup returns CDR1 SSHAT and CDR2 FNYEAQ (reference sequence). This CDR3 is CASSPRTGNLNEQFF. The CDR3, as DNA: TGTGCTAGCAGCCCCCGGACAGGAAACCTCAATGAGCAGTTCTTC. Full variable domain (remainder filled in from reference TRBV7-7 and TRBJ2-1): GAGVSQSPRYKVTKRGQDVTLRCDPISSHATLYWYQQALGQGPEFLTYFNYEAQPDKSGLPSDRFSAERPEGSISTLTIQRTEQRDSAMYRCASSPRTGNLNEQFFGPGTRLTVL.

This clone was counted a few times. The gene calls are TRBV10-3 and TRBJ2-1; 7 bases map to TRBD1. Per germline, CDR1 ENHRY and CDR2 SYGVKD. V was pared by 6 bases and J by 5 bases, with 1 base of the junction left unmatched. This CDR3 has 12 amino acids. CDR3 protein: CAIRGQNNEQFF. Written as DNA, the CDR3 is TGTGCCATCAGGGGACAGAACAATGAGCAGTTCTTC.

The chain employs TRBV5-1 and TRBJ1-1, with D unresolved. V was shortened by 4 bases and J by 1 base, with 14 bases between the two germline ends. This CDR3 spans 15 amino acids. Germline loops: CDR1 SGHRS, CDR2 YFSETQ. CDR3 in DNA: TGCGCCAGCAGCGCTTTCTTACAGAGGAACACTGAAGCTTTCTTT. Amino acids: CASSAFLQRNTEAFF.

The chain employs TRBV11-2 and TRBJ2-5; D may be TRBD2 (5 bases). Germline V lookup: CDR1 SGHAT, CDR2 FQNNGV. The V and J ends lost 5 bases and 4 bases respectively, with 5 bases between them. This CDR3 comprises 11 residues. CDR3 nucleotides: TGTGCCAGCAGCGAGGGAGAGACCCAGTACTTC. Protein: CASSEGETQYF.

The CDR3 loop is CASRELVSYNEQFF. The CDR3 DNA follows: TGTGCCAGCAGGGAACTAGTCTCCTACAATGAGCAGTTCTTC. The chain combines TRBV2 with TRBJ2-1; TRBD2 might be the D (5 bases). V was clipped by 6 bases and J by 0 bases, with 9 bases between them. Germline CDR1 and CDR2: SNHLY and FYNNEI. The CDR3 sequence is 14 residues long.

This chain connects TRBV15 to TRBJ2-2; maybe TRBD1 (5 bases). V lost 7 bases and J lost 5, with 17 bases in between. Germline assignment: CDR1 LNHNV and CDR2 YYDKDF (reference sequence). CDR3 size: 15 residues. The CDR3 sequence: CATTLGEQWTGELFF. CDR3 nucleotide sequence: TGTGCCACCACGTTAGGGGAACAATGGACCGGGGAGCTGTTTTTT. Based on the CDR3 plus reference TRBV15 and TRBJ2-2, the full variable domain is DAMVIQNPRYQVTQFGKPVTLSCSQTLNHNVMYWYQQKSSQAPKLLFHYYDKDFNNEADTPDNFQSRRPNTSFCFLDIRSPGLGDTAMYLCATTLGEQWTGELFFGEGSRLTVL.

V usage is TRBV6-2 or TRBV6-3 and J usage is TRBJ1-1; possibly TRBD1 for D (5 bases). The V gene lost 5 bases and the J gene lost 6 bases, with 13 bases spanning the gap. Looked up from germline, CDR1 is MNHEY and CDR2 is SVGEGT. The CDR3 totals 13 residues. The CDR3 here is CASSRDTGPEAFF. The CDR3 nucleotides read TGTGCCAGCAGTAGAGACACAGGACCTGAAGCTTTCTTT.

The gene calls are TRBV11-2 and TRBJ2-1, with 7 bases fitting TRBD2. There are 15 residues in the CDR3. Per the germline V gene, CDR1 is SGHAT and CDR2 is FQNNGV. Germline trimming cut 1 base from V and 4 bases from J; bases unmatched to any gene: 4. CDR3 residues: CASSLVVGGYNEQFF. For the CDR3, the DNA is TGTGCCAGCAGCTTAGTAGTGGGAGGGTACAATGAGCAGTTCTTC.